This is a list of T cell receptor beta chains from one sample in a study of shared T cell receptors in the human thymus. TCRdb keeps only in-frame clones here, not all; method: immunoSEQ multiplex PCR. Seen here are roughly 550,000 clones, 75% to 85% observed once, and the top ten hold 0.013%. These data were likewise used in another study, on human thymus T cells.

The source material was thymocytes. These TCRs come from a boy younger than two with a congenital heart defect. Both conserved end residues are part of each CDR3. The size of a clone is reported for some rows only, either as once, few or many, or as a class for expanded clones.

v_gene: TRBV14; abundance: .; CDR3aa: CASSQETQTPGTGLYEQYF
v_gene: TRBV30; abundance: few; CDR3aa: CAWRLGLRQGLNYGYTF
v_gene: TRBV4-3; abundance: .; CDR3aa: CASSQVTGGLEETQYF
v_gene: TRBV27; abundance: .; CDR3aa: CATRTSRNYNEQFF
v_gene: TRBV18; abundance: .; CDR3aa: CASSPLVTGSSGNTIYF
v_gene: TRBV10-1; abundance: .; CDR3aa: CASSETREGFNYEQYF
v_gene: TRBV7-9; abundance: .; CDR3aa: CASSRSRVLAGDEAGELFF
v_gene: TRBV5-1; abundance: .; CDR3aa: CASSFKPLTSAQQFF
v_gene: TRBV5-6; abundance: .; CDR3aa: CASSVVAGGPKTQYF
v_gene: TRBV18; abundance: .; CDR3aa: CASSPPSYPQGRIQPQHF
v_gene: TRBV19; abundance: once; CDR3aa: CASSIDGGTNQPQHF
v_gene: TRBV4-2; abundance: once; CDR3aa: CASSQSGTGGREKLFF
v_gene: TRBV2; abundance: .; CDR3aa: CASEVGRRKTQYF
v_gene: TRBV14; abundance: .; CDR3aa: CASSQAEGLAQYNEQFF
v_gene: TRBV12-5; abundance: .; CDR3aa: CASGLPGTSGRVSTDTQYF
v_gene: TRBV5-6; abundance: .; CDR3aa: CASSRGGVDYGYTF
v_gene: TRBV21-1; abundance: .; CDR3aa: CANFSGRAFYNEQFF
v_gene: TRBV10-2; abundance: .; CDR3aa: CASSEGTGEAYGYTF
v_gene: TRBV18; abundance: .; CDR3aa: CASSPPQDRGDTEAFF
v_gene: TRBV9; abundance: .; CDR3aa: CASSVTSLAGELFF
v_gene: TRBV5-6; abundance: .; CDR3aa: CASSATSHEQFF
v_gene: TRBV5-7; abundance: .; CDR3aa: CASSLPVRSGSFYEQYF
v_gene: TRBV30; abundance: .; CDR3aa: CAWSPRVTYEQYF
v_gene: TRBV7-9; abundance: .; CDR3aa: CASSPDSNQRTDTQYF
v_gene: TRBV27; abundance: .; CDR3aa: CASSSTDSNQPQHF
v_gene: TRBV28; abundance: .; CDR3aa: CASSRTGSSYEQYF
v_gene: TRBV27; abundance: .; CDR3aa: CASREGRGNEKLFF
v_gene: TRBV4-2; abundance: .; CDR3aa: CASSQAPSGRARFVYNEQFF
v_gene: TRBV27; abundance: few; CDR3aa: CASSPEGDGYTF
v_gene: TRBV5-1; abundance: few; CDR3aa: CASRGGGHPGGPQETQYF
v_gene: TRBV2; abundance: .; CDR3aa: CASSAGSLVSYEQYF
v_gene: TRBV15; abundance: .; CDR3aa: CATSRQREGPTGELFF
v_gene: TRBV28; abundance: .; CDR3aa: CANSGQGRYNEQFF
v_gene: TRBV4-3; abundance: .; CDR3aa: CASSQEPSEATDTQYF
v_gene: TRBV5-4; abundance: .; CDR3aa: CASSSGTPNTGELFF
v_gene: TRBV6-6; abundance: .; CDR3aa: CASSTPEAGGPYEQYF
v_gene: TRBV5-4; abundance: .; CDR3aa: CASGVGAINYGYTF
v_gene: TRBV4-1; abundance: .; CDR3aa: CASSQGPSGETRYF
v_gene: TRBV11-3; abundance: .; CDR3aa: CASSVSRGKMGTQYF
v_gene: TRBV29-1; abundance: .; CDR3aa: CSALVLYEQYF
v_gene: TRBV29-1; abundance: .; CDR3aa: CSVEGRGYNEQFF
v_gene: TRBV4-2; abundance: .; CDR3aa: CASSQVREKIGRGLYGYTF
v_gene: TRBV9; abundance: .; CDR3aa: CASSVGRGRAGETQYF
v_gene: TRBV5-6; abundance: .; CDR3aa: CASSLLAGVTDTQYF
v_gene: TRBV5-6; abundance: .; CDR3aa: CASSLLSRVGEQFF
v_gene: TRBV10-2; abundance: once; CDR3aa: CASSRPGHLSYEQYF
v_gene: TRBV28; abundance: .; CDR3aa: CASSPPGQGAWRPDTQYF
v_gene: TRBV5-1; abundance: few; CDR3aa: CASRSGTGGSYEQYF
v_gene: TRBV4-2; abundance: .; CDR3aa: CASSQSLGATDTQYF
v_gene: TRBV29-1; abundance: .; CDR3aa: CSVGGLTSGISAEQYF
v_gene: TRBV2; abundance: .; CDR3aa: CASSLDREGNTIYF
v_gene: TRBV11-2; abundance: .; CDR3aa: CASSLDRRDRVNTEAFF
v_gene: TRBV28; abundance: .; CDR3aa: CASSLREDLTNYGYTF
v_gene: TRBV13; abundance: .; CDR3aa: CASSLGDRQDTEAFF
v_gene: TRBV4-3; abundance: once; CDR3aa: CASSHRTGPISSYEQYF